This TCR beta chain was recovered during a study of blood T cells in healthy people across ages. Study-wide background: In model experiments, template switching was able to capture about one barcoded beta molecule for every two T cells that were present. Study results and caveats: Those diversity estimates obtained from one million T cells were thought to be underestimates.

As to this clonotype: Its antigen is not known.

The J segment lost 6 bases and the V segment lost 1 base, leaving 7 bases of the junction unmatched. The CDR3 totals 16 residues. Germline V gene lookup returns CDR1 SGHVS and CDR2 FNYEAQ. The authors ran a second PCR of roughly 6 to 12 cycles using a sample-barcoded 5' primer and a J-beta primer mix. MiXCR was run by TCRdb on the 5' RACE reads, yielding one entry per CDR3 protein. The data contain 750,000 or so distinct CDR3 sequences, just under 25% of them seen just once; the ten biggest clones take up more than 8%. These data are also associated with another study on T cells of mothers and their children.

The chain is built from TRBV7-6 and TRBJ1-5, with 9 bases matching TRBD1. Sequenced sample: blood. The clonotype comes from a boy between 10 and 17 years old in good health. This CDR3 is CASSLEPGQGFQPQHF. For the CDR3, the DNA is TGTGCCAGCAGCTTAGAGCCGGGACAGGGCTTTCAGCCCCAGCATTTT.